The T cell receptor beta chain under discussion was sequenced for a study of blood T cells in healthy people across ages. The second PCR ran about 6 to 12 cycles with a sample-barcoded 5' primer and J-beta primers. A template-switch adaptor that had 12 random nucleotides put a tag on each cDNA molecule. TCRdb itself ran the 5' RACE reads through MiXCR, one entry per CDR3 protein. The sample contains 1.5 million to 2 million distinct CDR3 sequences, about 39% of which appear only once. As regards this clonotype: Its specificity is not known.

Trimming left V 5 bases short and J 7 bases short, with 9 bases between. The CDR3 is 11 amino acids. From germline, CDR1 is SGHTA and CDR2 FQGNSA. Study results and caveats: The authors considered diversity estimates from one million T cells to be underestimates. CMV infection status of these donors was not known.

Total RNA was isolated from each sample in quantities of at least 5 micrograms. This sequence originates from a human donor in good health. Input material: blood. The gene calls are TRBV7-2 and TRBJ2-7, with D unclear. For the CDR3, the DNA is TGTGCCAGCAGCCCCAATCTAGAGCAGTACTTC. It specifies CASSPNLEQYF.